A selection of T cell receptor beta chains follows, all from one sample in a study of T cell changes during pregnancy in multiple sclerosis. Measured with immunoSEQ multiplex PCR; TCRdb has only the in-frame clones, and not every one. The sample shows about 47,000 clones, 75% to 90% of them seen only once. This sample comprised CD8+ T cells from peripheral blood mononuclear cells, obtained in the second trimester of pregnancy. Source of these receptors: a female donor with multiple sclerosis, enrolled in a pregnancy study. CDR3s include the opening cysteine and the closing phenylalanine or tryptophan. D genes are given only for firm matches. The size field is filled for only some rows; it gives once, few, many or a size class.

TRBJ1-3 - TRBV25-1 once TGTGCCAGCAGTGATCCAGGATTAAGATCTGGAAACACCATATATTTT CASSDPGLRSGNTIYF
TRBJ1-5 - TRBV5-5 - TGTGCCAGCAGCTTGATGTCGGTGGGGGGGAGCAATCAGCCCCAGCATTTT CASSLMSVGGSNQPQHF
TRBJ1-2 - TRBV27 - TGTGCCAGCAGCTCAGGGGACTATGGCTACACCTTC CASSSGDYGYTF
TRBJ2-1 TRBD2 TRBV5-1 once TGCGCCAGCAGCTTGGGGGGGGAGGGGATGGAGCAGTTCTTC CASSLGGEGMEQFF
TRBJ1-1 - TRBV2 - TGTGCCAGCAGTGAAGGACAGTTCGACACTGAAGCTTTCTTT CASSEGQFDTEAFF
TRBJ1-2 - TRBV5-4 - TGTGCCAGCAGCTTGTACTGGGCTGGCTACACCTTC CASSLYWAGYTF
TRBJ2-1 TRBD2 TRBV28 - TGTGCCAGCAGGATGCGGGGGAACGCCTACAATGAGCAGTTCTTC CASRMRGNAYNEQFF
TRBJ1-6 - TRBV27 few TGTGCCAGCAGTTTAAGTCCGCACAGATCACCCCTCCACTTT CASSLSPHRSPLHF
TRBJ2-3 TRBD2 TRBV6-4 few TGTGCCAGCAGTGGGACTAGCGGGGCAGATACGCAGTATTTT CASSGTSGADTQYF
TRBJ2-7 TRBD1 TRBV2 once TGTGCCAGCGACGGGACAGGGGTTCCCTACGAGCAGTACTTC CASDGTGVPYEQYF
TRBJ2-2 - TRBV25-1 - TGTGCCAGCAGTGAACCGGCGGCAGGGTGGGACACCGGGGAGCTGTTTTTT CASSEPAAGWDTGELFF
TRBJ1-4 - TRBV7-2 once TGTGCCAGCAGCTTCACAGGGTACGGAGAAAAACTGTTTTTT CASSFTGYGEKLFF
TRBJ2-7 - TRBV4-1 - TGCGCCAGCAGTCATCGAGAAGGAGCTTCGTCCTCCTACGAGCAGTACTTC CASSHREGASSSYEQYF
TRBJ2-3 TRBD1 TRBV13 - TGTGCCAGCAGCTCGACAGGGGCGGGGGATACGCAGTATTTT CASSSTGAGDTQYF
TRBJ1-4 - TRBV13 - TGTGCCAGCAGCTTAGGCCTCCCAACTAATGAAAAACTGTTTTTT CASSLGLPTNEKLFF
TRBJ2-7 TRBD1 TRBV5-5 medium-sized TGTGCCAGCGGAGAACGGACAGGGCAGTCATACGAGCAGTACTTC CASGERTGQSYEQYF
TRBJ1-2 - TRBV15 - TGTGCCACCAGCAGAGAGGAGGAATTCGATGGCTACACCTTC CATSREEEFDGYTF
TRBJ2-1 TRBD2 TRBV10-3 - TGTGCCATCAGAGCGCCGGGGGGGCAGTTCTTC CAIRAPGGQFF
TRBJ1-1 - TRBV18 - TGTGCCAGCTCACCCGACCAGGGGTCAGATAACACTGAAGCTTTCTTT CASSPDQGSDNTEAFF
TRBJ1-2 TRBD1 TRBV7-9 - TGTGCCAGCAGCCCCGACAGGGCCTCTTATTTC CASSPDRASYF
TRBJ2-7 - TRBV9 - TGTGCCAGCAGCCCCCATGGGGCGGGGTTAAGCTCCTACGAGCAGTACTTC CASSPHGAGLSSYEQYF
TRBJ2-3 - TRBV2 - TGTGCCAGCAGGGCTCCGGGACTTAACACAGATACGCAGTATTTT CASRAPGLNTDTQYF
TRBJ1-2 TRBD1 TRBV7-3 - TGTGCCAGCAGCTTGGGGGGACAGGGAGATGGCTACACCTTC CASSLGGQGDGYTF
TRBJ2-1 - TRBV4-2 - TGTGCCAGCAGCCAAGATTATGACAGTTCCAATGAGCAGTTCTTC CASSQDYDSSNEQFF
TRBJ1-5 - TRBV18 - TGTGCCAGCTCCCCGATATCCGGGGATCAGCCCCAGCATTTT CASSPISGDQPQHF
TRBJ2-1 TRBD1 TRBV7-6 - TGTGCCAGCAGCGCCGGGACAGATTCCTACAATGAGCAGTTCTTC CASSAGTDSYNEQFF
TRBJ1-5 - TRBV19 - TGTGCCAGTAGTATCCTCCGGCCGGACACCCAGCATTTT CASSILRPDTQHF
TRBJ2-1 - TRBV7-9 - TGTGCCAGCAGCTTAGCCGGTACGAATGAGCAGTTCTTC CASSLAGTNEQFF
TRBJ2-2 - TRBV7-9 - TGTGCCAGCAGCCCGCGGGACGGTACGAACACCGGGGAGCTGTTTTTT CASSPRDGTNTGELFF
TRBJ1-4 TRBD1 TRBV6-1 - TGTGCCAGCAGATCAATTTCCGGGACAGTCGAAAAACTGTTTTTT CASRSISGTVEKLFF
TRBJ1-4 - TRBV5-1 - TGCGCCAGCAGCTTGGGACAGCTTAATAATGAAAAACTGTTTTTT CASSLGQLNNEKLFF
TRBJ2-5 TRBD1 TRBV19 - TGTGCCAGTAGTGTATGGGACAGCTTACAAGAGACCCAGTACTTC CASSVWDSLQETQYF
TRBJ2-7 - TRBV6-6 - TGTGCCAGCAGACAAACCCACGAGCAGTACTTC CASRQTHEQYF
TRBJ1-4 TRBD1 TRBV6-1 - TGTGCCAGCAGTGAATTACAGGGGAAAGGGAATGAAAAACTGTTTTTT CASSELQGKGNEKLFF
TRBJ1-1 TRBD1 TRBV6-5 - TGTGCCAGCAATCCGGGACAGCCGAGAACGACTGAAGCTTTCTTT CASNPGQPRTTEAFF
TRBJ2-1 - TRBV29-1 - TGCAGCGTTACCGGGACACTGGATGAGCAGTTCTTC CSVTGTLDEQFF
TRBJ2-1 - TRBV2 - TGTGCCAGCAGTGAAGAGAGACTAGAACGCAATGAGCAGTTCTTC CASSEERLERNEQFF
TRBJ2-1 TRBD2 TRBV15 - TGTGCCACCAGCAATCCGCCGGGGGGTAACAATGAGCAGTTCTTC CATSNPPGGNNEQFF
TRBJ2-3 - TRBV11-3 - TGTGCCAGCAGCTTAGATCGGGGGTCCACAGATACGCAGTATTTT CASSLDRGSTDTQYF
TRBJ1-1 - TRBV13 - TGTGCCAGCAGCTCAACAGGGAACACTGAAGCTTTCTTT CASSSTGNTEAFF
TRBJ2-7 TRBD1 TRBV7-9 - TGTGCCAGCAGCCCACGACAGGGGGCCACCTACGAGCAGTACTTC CASSPRQGATYEQYF
TRBJ1-2 - TRBV9 - TGTGCCAGCACCGGGTTTAATTCTGGCTACACCTTC CASTGFNSGYTF
TRBJ1-1 - TRBV7-6 - TGTGCCAGCAGCTTAGGAACGTCGGGCCAGGGAGAAGCTTTCTTT CASSLGTSGQGEAFF
TRBJ2-2 TRBD2 TRBV10-2 - TGCGCCAGCTCTAGCGGGGACGCGAACACCGGGGAGCTGTTTTTT CASSSGDANTGELFF
TRBJ2-7 - TRBV7-2 - TGTGCCAGCAGCTTACTAACAGGGAACGAGCAGTACTTC CASSLLTGNEQYF
TRBJ2-2 - TRBV6-4 - TGTGCCAGCAGTGACGAGGCCGAGGGTCACACCGGGGAGCTGTTTTTT CASSDEAEGHTGELFF
TRBJ1-5 - TRBV19 - TGTGCCAGTAGTATAGGGCATCAGCCCCAGCATTTT CASSIGHQPQHF
TRBJ2-3 - TRBV11-2 - TGTGCCAGCAGCTTAGGGACTGTTATTCCGTCAGATACGCAGTATTTT CASSLGTVIPSDTQYF